One T cell receptor beta chain is described in this entry. Its antigen remains unidentified. These data are taken from a study of identical twins. V dropped 5 bases and J dropped 0 bases, with 10 bases sitting between them. Per the germline V gene, CDR1 is SEHNR and CDR2 is FQNEAQ (reference sequence). The CDR3 sequence is 15 residues long. Study results and caveats: Invariant MAIT and iNKT cells could partly confound zero-insertion analyses.

Each cDNA held unique molecular identifiers, and template switching gave it a universal primer site. MiXCR was run by TCRdb on the 5' RACE reads, yielding one entry per CDR3 protein. Of about 500,000 distinct CDR3 sequences listed, roughly an eighth are singletons. These same records also appear under a second study, on yellow fever vaccine responses in identical twins.

The chain is built from TRBV7-9 and TRBJ1-4; no definite D call. This TCR derives from a woman in her late teens or twenties in good health. Source material: CD4+ T cells sorted from blood. CDR3 sequence reads: CASSQDVTTNEKLFF. CDR3 sequence (DNA): TGTGCCAGCAGCCAAGACGTAACAACTAATGAAAAACTGTTTTTT.